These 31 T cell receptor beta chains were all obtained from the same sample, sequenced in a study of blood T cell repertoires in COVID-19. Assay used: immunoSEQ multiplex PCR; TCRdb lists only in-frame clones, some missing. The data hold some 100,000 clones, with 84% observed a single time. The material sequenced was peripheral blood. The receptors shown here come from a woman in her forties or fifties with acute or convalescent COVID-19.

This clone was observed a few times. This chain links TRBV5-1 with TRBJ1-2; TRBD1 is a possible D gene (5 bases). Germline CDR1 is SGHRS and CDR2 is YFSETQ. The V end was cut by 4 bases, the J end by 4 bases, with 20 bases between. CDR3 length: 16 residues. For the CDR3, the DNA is TGCGCCAGCAGCCCCCAGAGCTTGACAGACCTCTATGGCTACACCTTC. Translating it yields CASSPQSLTDLYGYTF. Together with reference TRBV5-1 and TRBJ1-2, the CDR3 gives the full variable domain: KAGVTQTPRYLIKTRGQQVTLSCSPISGHRSVSWYQQTPGQGLQFLFEYFSETQRNKGNFPGRFSGRQFSNSRSEMNVSTLELGDSALYLCASSPQSLTDLYGYTFGSGTRLTVV.

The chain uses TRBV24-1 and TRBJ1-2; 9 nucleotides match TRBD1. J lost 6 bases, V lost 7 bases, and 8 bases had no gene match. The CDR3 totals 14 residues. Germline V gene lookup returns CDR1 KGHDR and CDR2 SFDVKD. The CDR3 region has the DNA TGTGCCACCAGCCCGGGACAGGGTCCACATGGCTACACCTTC. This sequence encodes CATSPGQGPHGYTF.

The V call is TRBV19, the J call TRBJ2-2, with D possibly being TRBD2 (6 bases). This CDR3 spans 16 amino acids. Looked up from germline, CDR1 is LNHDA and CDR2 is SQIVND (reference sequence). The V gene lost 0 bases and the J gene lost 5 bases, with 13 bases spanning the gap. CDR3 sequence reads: CASSIEPGVETGELFF. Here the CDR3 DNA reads TGTGCCAGTAGTATAGAGCCGGGGGTGGAAACCGGGGAGCTGTTTTTT.

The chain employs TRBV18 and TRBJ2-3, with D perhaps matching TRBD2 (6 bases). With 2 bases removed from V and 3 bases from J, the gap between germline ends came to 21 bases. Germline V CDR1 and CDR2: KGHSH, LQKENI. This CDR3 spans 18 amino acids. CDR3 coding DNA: TGTGCCAGCTCACCAAGTCCCGCTGGCGGGACGTTAACAGATACGCAGTATTTT. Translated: CASSPSPAGGTLTDTQYF.

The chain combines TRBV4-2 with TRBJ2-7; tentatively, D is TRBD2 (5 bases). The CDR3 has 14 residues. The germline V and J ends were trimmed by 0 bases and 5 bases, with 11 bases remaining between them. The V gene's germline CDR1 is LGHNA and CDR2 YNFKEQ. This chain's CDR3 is CASSQEEGRHEQYF. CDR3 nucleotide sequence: TGTGCCAGCAGCCAAGAAGAGGGAAGACACGAGCAGTACTTC.

The CDR3 sequence is CASSRKTGKAVTEAFF. CDR3 sequence (DNA): TGTGCCAGCAGCCGTAAAACAGGGAAGGCTGTGACTGAAGCTTTCTTT. This sequence joins TRBV3-1 (or the pseudogene TRBV3-2) and TRBJ1-1; D is perhaps TRBD1 (6 bases). The CDR3 loop spans 16 amino acids. V was clipped by 4 bases and J by 5 bases, with 20 bases between them. Germline-derived CDR1 and CDR2 are LGHDT and YNNKEL (reference sequence).

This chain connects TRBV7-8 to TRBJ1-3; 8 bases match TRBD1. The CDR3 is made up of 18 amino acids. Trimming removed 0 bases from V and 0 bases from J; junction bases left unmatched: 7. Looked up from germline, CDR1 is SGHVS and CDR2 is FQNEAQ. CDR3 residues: CASSLARTGSASGNTIYF. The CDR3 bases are TGTGCCAGCAGCTTAGCCAGGACAGGGAGCGCCTCTGGAAACACCATATATTTT.

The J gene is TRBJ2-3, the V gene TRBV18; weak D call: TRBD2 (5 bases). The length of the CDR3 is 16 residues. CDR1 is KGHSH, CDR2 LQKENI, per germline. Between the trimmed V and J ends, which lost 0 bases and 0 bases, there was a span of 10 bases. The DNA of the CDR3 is TGTGCCAGCTCACCACCATCCCGGGGAAGCACAGATACGCAGTATTTT. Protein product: CASSPPSRGSTDTQYF.

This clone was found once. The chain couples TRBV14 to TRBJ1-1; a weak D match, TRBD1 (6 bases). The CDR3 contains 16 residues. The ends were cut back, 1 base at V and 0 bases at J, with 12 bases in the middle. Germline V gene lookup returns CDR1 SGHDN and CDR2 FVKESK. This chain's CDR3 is CASSQVAGHLNTEAFF. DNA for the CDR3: TGTGCCAGCAGCCAAGTAGCGGGACACCTGAACACTGAAGCTTTCTTT.

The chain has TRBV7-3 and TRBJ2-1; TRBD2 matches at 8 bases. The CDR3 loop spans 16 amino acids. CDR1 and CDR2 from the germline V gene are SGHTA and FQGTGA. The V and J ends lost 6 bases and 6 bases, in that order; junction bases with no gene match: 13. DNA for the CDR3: TGTGCCAGCAGTCCCAGAGGGGGACTAGTAGGCAATGAGCAGTTCTTC. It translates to CASSPRGGLVGNEQFF.

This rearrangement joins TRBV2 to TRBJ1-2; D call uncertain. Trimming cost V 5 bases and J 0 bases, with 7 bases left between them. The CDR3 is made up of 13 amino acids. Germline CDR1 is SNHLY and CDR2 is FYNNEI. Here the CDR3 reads CASSKEPNYGYTF. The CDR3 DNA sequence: TGTGCCAGCAGTAAGGAGCCTAACTATGGCTACACCTTC.

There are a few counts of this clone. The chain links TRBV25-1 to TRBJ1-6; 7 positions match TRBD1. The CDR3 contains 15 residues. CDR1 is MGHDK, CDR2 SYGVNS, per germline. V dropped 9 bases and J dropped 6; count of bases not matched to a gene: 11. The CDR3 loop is CASTGSGTVNSPLHF. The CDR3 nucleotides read TGTGCCAGTACAGGGTCCGGGACAGTTAATTCACCCCTCCACTTT.

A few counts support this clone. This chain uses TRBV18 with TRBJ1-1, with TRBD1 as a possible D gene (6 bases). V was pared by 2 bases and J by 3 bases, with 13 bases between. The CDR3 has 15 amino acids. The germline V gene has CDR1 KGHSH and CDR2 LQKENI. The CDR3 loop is CASSPKGGDYTEAFF. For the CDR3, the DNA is TGTGCCAGCTCACCAAAGGGGGGGGACTACACTGAAGCTTTCTTT.

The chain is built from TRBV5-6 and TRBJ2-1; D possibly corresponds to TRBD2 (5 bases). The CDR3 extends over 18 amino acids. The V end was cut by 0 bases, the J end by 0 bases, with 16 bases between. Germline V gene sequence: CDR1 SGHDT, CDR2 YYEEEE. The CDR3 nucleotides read TGTGCCAGCAGCTTGGTCGGGGAGCTCCATAGCTCCTACAATGAGCAGTTCTTC. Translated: CASSLVGELHSSYNEQFF.

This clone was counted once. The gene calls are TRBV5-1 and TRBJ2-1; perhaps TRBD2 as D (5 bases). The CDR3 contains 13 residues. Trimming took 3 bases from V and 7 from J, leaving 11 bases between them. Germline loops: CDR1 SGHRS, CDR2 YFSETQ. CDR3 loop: CASSSSGSNEQFF. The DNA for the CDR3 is TGCGCCAGCAGCTCGTCGGGGAGTAATGAGCAGTTCTTC. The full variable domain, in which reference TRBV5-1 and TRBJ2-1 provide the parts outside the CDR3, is KAGVTQTPRYLIKTRGQQVTLSCSPISGHRSVSWYQQTPGQGLQFLFEYFSETQRNKGNFPGRFSGRQFSNSRSEMNVSTLELGDSALYLCASSSSGSNEQFFGPGTRLTVL.

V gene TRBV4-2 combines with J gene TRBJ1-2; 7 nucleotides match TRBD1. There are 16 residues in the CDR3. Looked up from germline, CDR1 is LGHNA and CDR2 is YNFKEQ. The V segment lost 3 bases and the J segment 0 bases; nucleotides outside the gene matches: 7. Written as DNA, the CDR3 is TGTGCCAGCAGCCACCCGACAGGGTGGACTAACTATGGCTACACCTTC. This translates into CASSHPTGWTNYGYTF.

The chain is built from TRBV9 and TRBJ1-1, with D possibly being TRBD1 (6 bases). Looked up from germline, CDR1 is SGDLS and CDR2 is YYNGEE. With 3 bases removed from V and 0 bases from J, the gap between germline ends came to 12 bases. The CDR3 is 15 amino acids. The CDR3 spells CASSAQDSLNTEAFF. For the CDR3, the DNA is TGTGCCAGCAGCGCCCAGGACAGCTTGAACACTGAAGCTTTCTTT.

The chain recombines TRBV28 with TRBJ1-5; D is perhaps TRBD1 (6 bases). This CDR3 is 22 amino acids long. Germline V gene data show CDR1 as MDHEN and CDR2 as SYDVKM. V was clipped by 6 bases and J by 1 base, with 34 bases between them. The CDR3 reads CASRPRPGTGGALFLSNQPQHF. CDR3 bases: TGTGCCAGCAGGCCCCGCCCGGGCACGGGGGGCGCGTTATTTTTAAGCAATCAGCCCCAGCATTTT.

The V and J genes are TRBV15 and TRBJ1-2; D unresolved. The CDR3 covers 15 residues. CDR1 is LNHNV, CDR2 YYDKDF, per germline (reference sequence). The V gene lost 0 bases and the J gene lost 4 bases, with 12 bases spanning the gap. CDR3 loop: CATSRDKPLFYGYTF. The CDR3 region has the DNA TGTGCCACCAGCAGAGATAAGCCCCTCTTCTATGGCTACACCTTC.

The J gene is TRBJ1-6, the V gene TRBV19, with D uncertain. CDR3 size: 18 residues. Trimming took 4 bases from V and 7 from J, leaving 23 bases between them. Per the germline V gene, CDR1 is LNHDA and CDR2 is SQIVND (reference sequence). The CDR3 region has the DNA TGTGCCAGTAGTACTTACCAGAAAACAGCTGGGCACAATTCACCCCTCCACTTT. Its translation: CASSTYQKTAGHNSPLHF. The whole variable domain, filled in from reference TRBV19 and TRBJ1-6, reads DGGITQSPKYLFRKEGQNVTLSCEQNLNHDAMYWYRQDPGQGLRLIYYSQIVNDFQKGDIAEGYSVSREKKESFPLTVTSAQKNPTAFYLCASSTYQKTAGHNSPLHFGNGTRLTVT.

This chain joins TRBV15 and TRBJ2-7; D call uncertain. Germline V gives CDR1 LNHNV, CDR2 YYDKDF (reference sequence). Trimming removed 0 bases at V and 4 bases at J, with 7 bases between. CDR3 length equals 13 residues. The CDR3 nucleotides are TGTGCCACCAGCAGAGAGGGCCAATACGAGCAGTACTTC. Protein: CATSREGQYEQYF.

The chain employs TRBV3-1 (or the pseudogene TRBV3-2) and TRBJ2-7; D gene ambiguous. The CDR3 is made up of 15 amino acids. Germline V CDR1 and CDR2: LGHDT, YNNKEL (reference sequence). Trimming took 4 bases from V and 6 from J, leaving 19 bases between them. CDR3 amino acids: CASSPPRALPSEQYF. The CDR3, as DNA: TGTGCCAGCAGCCCCCCCCGCGCCCTTCCTTCCGAGCAGTACTTC.

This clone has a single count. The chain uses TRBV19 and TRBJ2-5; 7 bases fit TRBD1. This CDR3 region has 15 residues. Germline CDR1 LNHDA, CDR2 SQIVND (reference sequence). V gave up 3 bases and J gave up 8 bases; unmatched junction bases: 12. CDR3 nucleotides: TGTGCCAGTAGTATCAGACAGGGAAGGGCCCACACCCAGTACTTC. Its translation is CASSIRQGRAHTQYF.

The CDR3 bases are TGTGCCAGCAGCCAAGAGGGAGGGGGATTTAATGAAAAACTGTTTTTT. This gives the protein CASSQEGGGFNEKLFF. The chain couples TRBV3-1 (or the pseudogene TRBV3-2) to TRBJ1-4; the D gene is possibly TRBD1 (6 bases). The ends were cut back, 0 bases at V and 4 bases at J, with 12 bases in the middle. Looked up from germline, CDR1 is LGHDT and CDR2 is YNNKEL (reference sequence). CDR3 size: 16 residues.

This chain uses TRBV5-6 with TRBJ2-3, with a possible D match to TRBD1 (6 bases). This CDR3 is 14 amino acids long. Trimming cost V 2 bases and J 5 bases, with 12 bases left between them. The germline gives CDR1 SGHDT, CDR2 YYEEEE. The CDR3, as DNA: TGTGCCAGCAGCTTTCGCCTCAGGGGAGATACGCAGTATTTT. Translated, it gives CASSFRLRGDTQYF.

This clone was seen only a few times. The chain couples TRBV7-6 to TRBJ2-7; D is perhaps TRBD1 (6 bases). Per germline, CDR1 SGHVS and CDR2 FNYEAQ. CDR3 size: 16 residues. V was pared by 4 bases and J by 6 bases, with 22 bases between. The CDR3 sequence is CASSSAIGATGSEQYF. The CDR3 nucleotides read TGTGCCAGCAGCTCAGCTATTGGGGCTACAGGGTCCGAGCAGTACTTC. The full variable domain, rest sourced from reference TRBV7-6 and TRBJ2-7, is GAGVSQSPRYKVTKRGQDVALRCDPISGHVSLYWYRQALGQGPEFLTYFNYEAQQDKSGLPNDRFSAERPEGSISTLTIQRTEQRDSAMYRCASSSAIGATGSEQYFGPGTRLTVT.

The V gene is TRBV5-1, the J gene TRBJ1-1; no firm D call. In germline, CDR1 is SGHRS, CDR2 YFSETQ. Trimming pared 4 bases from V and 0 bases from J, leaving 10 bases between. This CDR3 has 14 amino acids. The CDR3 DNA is TGCGCCAGCAGCCAACAGATTATGAACACTGAAGCTTTCTTT. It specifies CASSQQIMNTEAFF.

The CDR3 sequence is CASSIGSRELFF. CDR3 DNA: TGTGCCAGTAGTATCGGTTCCAGGGAGCTGTTTTTT. The V call is TRBV19, the J call TRBJ2-2; D is undetermined. The CDR3 sequence is 12 residues long. Germline V gene sequence: CDR1 LNHDA, CDR2 SQIVND (reference sequence). Trimming cost V 3 bases and J 9 bases, with 8 bases left between them.

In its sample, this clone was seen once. CDR3 sequence (DNA): TGTGCCAGCAGTTACTCGGAGGTCTATGGCTACACCTTC. It is translated as CASSYSEVYGYTF. The chain carries TRBV6-2 or TRBV6-3 and TRBJ1-2; no firm D call. Trimming cost V 0 bases and J 4 bases, with 6 bases left between them. The CDR3 is 13 amino acids. CDR1 is MNHEY, CDR2 SVGEGT, per germline.

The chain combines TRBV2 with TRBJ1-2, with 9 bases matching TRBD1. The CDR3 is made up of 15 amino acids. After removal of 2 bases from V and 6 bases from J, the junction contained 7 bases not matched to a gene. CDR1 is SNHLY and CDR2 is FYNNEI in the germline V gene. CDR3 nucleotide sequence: TGTGCCAGCAGTGAATTGACAGGGGGTGGTGATGGCTACACCTTC. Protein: CASSELTGGGDGYTF.

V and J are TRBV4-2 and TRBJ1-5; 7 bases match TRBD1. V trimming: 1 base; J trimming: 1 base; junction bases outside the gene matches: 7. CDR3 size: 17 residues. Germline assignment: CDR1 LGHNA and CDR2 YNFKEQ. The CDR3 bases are TGTGCCAGCAGCCAAGCTTATACAGGGGAGAGCAATCAGCCCCAGCATTTT. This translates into CASSQAYTGESNQPQHF.